This entry describes one T cell receptor (beta chain). What it binds is not known. This specimen comes from a study of shared clonotypes between healthy human individuals. Germline V lookup: CDR1 ENHRY, CDR2 SYGVKD. Trimming removed 7 bases at V and 3 bases at J, with 13 bases between. CDR3 length equals 14 residues. Findings of the study overall: There were few donors, and this limited the genetic and exposure-history diversity represented.

Here immunoSEQ multiplex PCR was the method, and the copy in TCRdb shows in-frame clones only, minus some. The repertoire holds some 2,000,000 clones, with around 95% as singletons. This receptor was identified in a man younger than 30 in good health. The chain recombines TRBV10-3 with TRBJ1-3; possible D gene TRBD1, 5 bases. The sequencing input was naive CD4+ T cells sorted from blood. This sample's subset: CD45RA+ positively selected. CDR3 region: CAIMRGYNGNTIYF. The CDR3 coding sequence is TGTGCCATCATGAGGGGATATAATGGAAACACCATATATTTT.